This T cell receptor (beta chain) comes out of a study of T-cell reconstitution after alpha-beta-depleted transplantation in children. Concerning this clonotype itself: The antigen is undetermined.

A library of TCRbeta sequences, prepared with unique molecular identifiers, was generated. TCRdb independently ran MiXCR on the PCR reads; one entry per CDR3 protein. The sample contains about 510,000 distinct CDR3 sequences, roughly 10% of which appear only once. The ends were cut back, 0 bases at V and 0 bases at J, with 11 bases in the middle. The CDR3 consists of 16 residues. Per the germline V gene, CDR1 is MGHRA and CDR2 is YSYEKL. Study findings and constraints: Where some patients showed high TCRbeta diversity at day 60, it came from recipient T cells and thymic progenitors that had survived. After transplant, at about two months, alpha-beta T cells were reportedly derived from several hundred expanded graft clones. Most T-cell counts and diversity one year after the transplant came from T cells that were newly produced.

The sequence was collected from a female patient between 2 and 15 years old who had a stem cell transplant for aplastic anemia, so the T cells may come from the graft donor. V gene TRBV4-1 combines with J gene TRBJ1-1, with D maybe TRBD1 (5 bases). The sample in question was PBMCs, mostly from graft donor cells, obtained 180 days after TCRalphabeta/CD19-depleted stem cell transplant. The CDR3 sequence: CASSQDPGRLNTEAFF. The CDR3 region has the DNA TGCGCCAGCAGCCAAGACCCGGGACGCCTGAACACTGAAGCTTTCTTT.